This T cell receptor beta chain was recorded in a study of regulatory T cells in long-lasting Graves disease. This clonotype was detected ten times or more. Germline-derived CDR1 and CDR2 are MNHEY and SMNVEV (reference sequence). V was pared by 5 bases and J by 4 bases, with 20 bases between. The CDR3 runs to 16 residues. Construction of TCR beta libraries relied on iRepertoire HTBI primers and on Arm-PCR targeting CDR3 regions. A single record per CDR3 protein comes from TCRdb applying MiXCR to the multiplex PCR reads. Of some 430,000 distinct CDR3 sequences listed, about 22% are singletons. Time point in this sample: persistent/refractory GD, antithyroid drugs over 5 years with positive TRAb. The authors made the TCR library using RNA they extracted from PBMCs.

The receptor was isolated from a female donor with Graves disease. The source material was peripheral blood mononuclear cells (PBMCs), sampled when the disease was refractory, from a patient treated with antithyroid drugs. The V and J genes are TRBV27 and TRBJ2-5; D gene unclear. Here the CDR3 reads CASSPRTPPFAETQYF. CDR3 bases: TGTGCCAGCAGTCCACGGACCCCCCCGTTTGCAGAGACCCAGTACTTC.